These T cell receptor beta chains were read from a single sample in a study of blood T cell repertoires in COVID-19. Only in-frame clones appear in the TCRdb table, and some are missing; sequencing was by immunoSEQ multiplex PCR. The sample has about 200,000 clones, more than 80% seen once. Sequencing was done on a sample of peripheral blood. These receptors all come from a woman aged 80 or over with COVID-19, enrolled during active disease. CDR3s include the opening cysteine and the closing phenylalanine or tryptophan. A D gene is named only where the DNA matches it firmly. Clone size is stated in some rows and not others, as once, few, many or a class when expanded.

>NA|TRBV11-2|TRBD1|TRBJ1-2
TGTGCCAGCAGCTTAGATCATGGGACAGGTGGCTACACCTTC
CASSLDHGTGGYTF
>NA|TRBV5-1|NA|TRBJ1-1
TGCGCCAGCAGCTTCGCCGGGGGAGACACTGAAGCTTTCTTT
CASSFAGGDTEAFF
>NA|TRBV12-3/TRBV12-4|NA|TRBJ1-5
TGTGCCAGCAGTCCCGCGGGTAGCCAGCCCCAGCATTTT
CASSPAGSQPQHF
>NA|TRBV3-1/TRBV3-2|TRBD2|TRBJ2-7
TGTGCCAGCAGCCAAGGGGTAGCGGGGTCCCCTCAGCAGTACTTC
CASSQGVAGSPQQYF
>NA|TRBV27|TRBD1|TRBJ1-1
TGTGCCAGCAGTTTGCGACAGGGGGGCACTGAAGCTTTCTTT
CASSLRQGGTEAFF
>NA|TRBV27|NA|TRBJ1-5
TGTGCCAGCAGTTGGGGTGGGAGGGGTCGTCAGCCCCAGCATTTT
CASSWGGRGRQPQHF
>many|TRBV18|TRBD2|TRBJ2-7
TGTGCCAGCTCACCACCGCTTGGGACTAGCGGGAACGAGCAGTACTTC
CASSPPLGTSGNEQYF
>NA|TRBV30|TRBD1|TRBJ1-6
TGTGCCTGGAACCCTTGGACAGGGGGCAATTCACCCCTCCACTTT
CAWNPWTGGNSPLHF
>NA|TRBV7-2|NA|TRBJ1-2
TGTGCCAGCAGCCCCCTAGGAATTGGGTATGGCTACACCTTC
CASSPLGIGYGYTF
>NA|TRBV5-1|TRBD1|TRBJ2-1
TGCGCCAGCAGCTTGGGGGACAGGTACAATGAGCAGTTCTTC
CASSLGDRYNEQFF
>NA|TRBV20-1|NA|TRBJ1-4
TGCAGTGCTAGTTTGGCAGGAAGGAATGAAAAACTGTTTTTT
CSASLAGRNEKLFF
>many|TRBV7-7|NA|TRBJ1-1
TGTGCTAGCAGCCTAAGGGGAGGAACTGAAGCTTTCTTT
CASSLRGGTEAFF
>few|TRBV24-1|NA|TRBJ2-3
TGTGCCACCAGTGGGACTAACACAGATACGCAGTATTTT
CATSGTNTDTQYF
>NA|TRBV19|TRBD1|TRBJ1-5
TGTGCCAGTACCACAGGGGGCTTAGGCAATCAGCCCCAGCATTTT
CASTTGGLGNQPQHF
>NA|TRBV4-2|NA|TRBJ2-1
TGTGCCAGCAGCCACCTTTACAATGAGCAGTTCTTC
CASSHLYNEQFF
>NA|TRBV5-1|TRBD1|TRBJ2-5
TGCGCCAGCAGCTCGTTCTGGGACAGGGGAGGGGGACAAGAGACCCAGTACTTC
CASSSFWDRGGGQETQYF
>NA|TRBV9|TRBD1|TRBJ2-7
TGTGCCAGCAGCGCTGGACAGGGAGTTGGCGAGCAGTACTTC
CASSAGQGVGEQYF
>NA|TRBV6-5|NA|TRBJ1-1
TGTGCCAGCAGCCCGGCGGGGCTCAACACTGAAGCTTTCTTT
CASSPAGLNTEAFF
>NA|TRBV5-1|TRBD1|TRBJ1-2
TGCGCCAGCAGCTTGGGACAGGGCGGCGACTACACCTTC
CASSLGQGGDYTF
>NA|TRBV20-1|NA|TRBJ2-1
TGCAGTGCCCTAGACAATGAGCAGTTCTTC
CSALDNEQFF
>NA|TRBV18|TRBD2|TRBJ2-3
TGTGCCAGCTCACTTCTCGGACTAGCGGCAGATACGCAGTATTTT
CASSLLGLAADTQYF
>NA|TRBV5-1|NA|TRBJ2-1
TGCGCCAGCAGCTTGGGTTGGGGGCTGGGTTCCCCCAGGGAGCAGTTCTTC
CASSLGWGLGSPREQFF
>NA|TRBV5-1|NA|TRBJ1-6
TGCGCCAGCAGCTACACCGGGGGTTCACCCCTCCACTTT
CASSYTGGSPLHF
>few|TRBV6-5|TRBD1|TRBJ1-2
TGTGCCAGCGAAACTATCAGGGGGGTAGGCTACACCTTC
CASETIRGVGYTF
>NA|TRBV27|TRBD1|TRBJ1-5
TGTGCCAGCAGTGCTTCGACAGGGGGCAATCAGCCCCAGCATTTT
CASSASTGGNQPQHF
>NA|TRBV15|NA|TRBJ2-7
TGTGCCACCAGCAGAGGGGGGGACTCCTACGAGCAGTACTTC
CATSRGGDSYEQYF
>NA|TRBV9|TRBD1|TRBJ1-6
TGTGCCAGCAGCCTCCGGGACAGCCTTTCGGGGTCACCCCTCCACTTT
CASSLRDSLSGSPLHF
>NA|TRBV7-6|TRBD2|TRBJ2-7
TGTGCCAGCAGCTTAGTATCAGGGACTAGCGGGAGTATTTACGAGCAGTACTTC
CASSLVSGTSGSIYEQYF
>NA|TRBV2|NA|TRBJ1-5
TGTGCCAGCAGTGTTGGTGGAGGCAATCAGCCCCAGCATTTT
CASSVGGGNQPQHF
>NA|TRBV9|NA|TRBJ1-3
TGTGCCAGCAGCGCCCCACCCGCCGCTAGCTCTGGAAACACCATATATTTT
CASSAPPAASSGNTIYF
>once|TRBV9|NA|TRBJ2-1
TGTGCCAGCAGCGTAGACCTAATCGGGGAGCAGTTCTTC
CASSVDLIGEQFF